This T cell receptor (beta chain) was observed in a study of blood T cell repertoires in COVID-19. Background on the study: Collection of acute and convalescent COVID-19 samples took place in the United States, Italy and Spain.

CDR3 size: 14 residues. V lost 4 bases and J lost 0; bases outside the gene matches: 3. Germline V gives CDR1 SGHRS, CDR2 YFSETQ. Method: immunoSEQ multiplex PCR; TCRdb's copy keeps in-frame clones and lacks some. The sample includes fewer than 200,000 clones, 86% of them seen just once. This clonotype originated in a man aged 45-60 years with active or convalescent COVID-19. Sequencing input: peripheral blood. This chain links TRBV5-1 with TRBJ1-1; 7 nucleotides align to TRBD1. CDR3: CASSRGQMNTEAFF. The CDR3 coding sequence is TGCGCCAGCAGCAGGGGACAGATGAACACTGAAGCTTTCTTT.